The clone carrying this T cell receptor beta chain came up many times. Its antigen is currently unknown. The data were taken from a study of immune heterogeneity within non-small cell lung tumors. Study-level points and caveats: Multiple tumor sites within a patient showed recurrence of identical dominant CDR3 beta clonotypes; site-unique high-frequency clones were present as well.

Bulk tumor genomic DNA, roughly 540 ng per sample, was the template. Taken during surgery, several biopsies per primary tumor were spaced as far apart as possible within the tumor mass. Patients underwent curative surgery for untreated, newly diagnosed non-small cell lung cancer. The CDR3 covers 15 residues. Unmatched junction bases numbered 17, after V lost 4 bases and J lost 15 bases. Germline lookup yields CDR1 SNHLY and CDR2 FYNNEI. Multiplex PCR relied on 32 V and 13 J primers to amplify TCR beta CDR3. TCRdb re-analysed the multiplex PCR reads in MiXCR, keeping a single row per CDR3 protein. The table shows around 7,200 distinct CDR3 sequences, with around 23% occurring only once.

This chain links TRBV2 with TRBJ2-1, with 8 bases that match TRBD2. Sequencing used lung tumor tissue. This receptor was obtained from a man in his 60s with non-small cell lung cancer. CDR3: CASSAVGASGFDRFF. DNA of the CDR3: TGTGCCAGCAGTGCGGTCGGTGCTAGCGGGTTCGACCGGTTCTTC.